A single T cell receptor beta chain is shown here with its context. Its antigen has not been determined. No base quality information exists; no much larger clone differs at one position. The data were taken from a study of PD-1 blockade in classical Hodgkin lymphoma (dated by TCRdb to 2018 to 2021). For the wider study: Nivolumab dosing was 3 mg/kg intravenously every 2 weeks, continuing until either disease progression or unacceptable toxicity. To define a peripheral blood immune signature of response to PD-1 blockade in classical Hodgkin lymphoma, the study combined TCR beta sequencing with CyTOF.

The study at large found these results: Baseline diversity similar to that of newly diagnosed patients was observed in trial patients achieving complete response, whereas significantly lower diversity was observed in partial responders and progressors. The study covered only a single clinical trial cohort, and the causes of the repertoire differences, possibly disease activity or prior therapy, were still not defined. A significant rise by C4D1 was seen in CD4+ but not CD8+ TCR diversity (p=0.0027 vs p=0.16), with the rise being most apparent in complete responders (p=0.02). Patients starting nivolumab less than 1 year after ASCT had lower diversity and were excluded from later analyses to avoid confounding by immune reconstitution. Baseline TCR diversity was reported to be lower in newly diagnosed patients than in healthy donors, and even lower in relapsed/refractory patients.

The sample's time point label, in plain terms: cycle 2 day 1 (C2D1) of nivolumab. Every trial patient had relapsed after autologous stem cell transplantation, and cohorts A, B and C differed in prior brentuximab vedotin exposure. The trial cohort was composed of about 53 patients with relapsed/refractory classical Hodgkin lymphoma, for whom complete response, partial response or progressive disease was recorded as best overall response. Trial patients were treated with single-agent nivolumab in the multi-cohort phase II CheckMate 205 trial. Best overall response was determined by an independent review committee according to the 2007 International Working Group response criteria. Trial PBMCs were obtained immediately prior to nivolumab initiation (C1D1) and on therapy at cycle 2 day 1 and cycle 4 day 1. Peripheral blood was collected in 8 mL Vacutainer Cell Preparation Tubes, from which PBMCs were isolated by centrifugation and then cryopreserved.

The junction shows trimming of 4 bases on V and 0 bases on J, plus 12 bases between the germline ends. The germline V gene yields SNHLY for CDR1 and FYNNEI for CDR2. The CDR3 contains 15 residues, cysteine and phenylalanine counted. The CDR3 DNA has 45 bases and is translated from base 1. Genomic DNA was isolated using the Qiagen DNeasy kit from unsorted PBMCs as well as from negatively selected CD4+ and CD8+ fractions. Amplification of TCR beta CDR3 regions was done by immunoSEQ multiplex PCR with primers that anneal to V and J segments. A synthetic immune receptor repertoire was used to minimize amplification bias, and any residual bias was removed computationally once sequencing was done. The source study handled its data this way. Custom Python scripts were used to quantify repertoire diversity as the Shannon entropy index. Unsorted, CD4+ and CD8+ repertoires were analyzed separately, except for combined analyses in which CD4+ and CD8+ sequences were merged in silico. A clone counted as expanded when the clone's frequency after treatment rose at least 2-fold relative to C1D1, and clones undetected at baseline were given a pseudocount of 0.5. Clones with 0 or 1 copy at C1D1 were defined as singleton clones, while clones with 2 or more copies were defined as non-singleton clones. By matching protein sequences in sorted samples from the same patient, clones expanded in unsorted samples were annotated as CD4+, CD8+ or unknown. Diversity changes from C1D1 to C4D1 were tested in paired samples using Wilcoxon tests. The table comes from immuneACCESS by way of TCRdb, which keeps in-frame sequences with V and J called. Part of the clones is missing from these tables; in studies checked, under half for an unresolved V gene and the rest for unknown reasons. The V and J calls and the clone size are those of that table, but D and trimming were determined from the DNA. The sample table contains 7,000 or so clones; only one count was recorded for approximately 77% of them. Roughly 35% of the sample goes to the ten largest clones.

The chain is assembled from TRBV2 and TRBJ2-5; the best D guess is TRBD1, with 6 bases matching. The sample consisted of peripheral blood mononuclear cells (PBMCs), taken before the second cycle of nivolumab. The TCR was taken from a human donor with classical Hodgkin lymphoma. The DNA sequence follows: TGTGCCAGCAGTGGAGAAGGGGGAAACCAAGAGACCCAGTACTTC. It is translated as CASSGEGGNQETQYF.